What follows describes a single TCR beta chain. The target antigen is unknown. Data came from immunoSEQ multiplex PCR; TCRdb stores just in-frame clones and leaves some out. The sample shows some 100,000 clones, 70% to 90% of them seen only once. The data belong to a study of T cell responses to AZD1222 COVID-19 vaccine. Study results and caveats: It should be noted that donors were predominantly white British and more often female, and clonal diversity was possibly underestimated. After two AZD1222 doses, spike-specific TCR breadth and depth rose versus day 0. CD4 TCRs linked to vaccination spanned spike, dominating at 160-218 and 743-854. Repertoires were collected only later (after the peak T cell response had occurred).

The sequence was obtained from an adult who received the AZD1222 COVID-19 vaccine. The starting material was peripheral blood, obtained 28 days after the second AZD1222 dose.

CDR3 in DNA: TGTGCCAGCAGTTTCCGACAGGTCAATCAGCCCCAGCATTTT. It encodes CASSFRQVNQPQHF. The V call is TRBV28, the J call TRBJ1-5, with D maybe TRBD1 (6 bases). This CDR3 contains 14 residues. Germline CDR1 is MDHEN and CDR2 is SYDVKM. Trimming removed 3 bases from V and 3 bases from J, with 9 bases in between.